What follows are 8 T cell receptor beta chains derived from one specimen sequenced in a study of cytomegalovirus exposure and HLA in healthy donors. Sequencing used immunoSEQ multiplex PCR; TCRdb keeps in-frame clones, though not all of them. The sample lists roughly 68,000 clones, nearly 96% occurring once. The sample taken for sequencing was PBMCs. The receptors stem from a woman younger than 35 in good health and CMV-seropositive.

The chain joins TRBV9 to TRBJ2-1; 10 bases are a match to TRBD2. V shed 0 bases, J shed 0 bases, and the junction held 9 bases outside the gene matches. The CDR3 extends over 19 amino acids. Germline V gene sequence: CDR1 SGDLS, CDR2 YYNGEE. The chain's CDR3 is CASSVEGSGRLGSYNEQFF. As DNA, the CDR3 is TGTGCCAGCAGCGTAGAAGGTAGCGGGAGGTTGGGCTCCTACAATGAGCAGTTCTTC.

The V call is TRBV4-3, the J call TRBJ1-2; a weak D match, TRBD1 (5 bases). This CDR3 has 14 amino acids. CDR1 is LGHNA, CDR2 YSLEER, per germline. The germline V and J ends were trimmed by 0 bases and 8 bases, with 13 bases remaining between them. Here the CDR3 reads CASSQELRGWGYTF. CDR3 sequence (DNA): TGCGCCAGCAGCCAAGAGTTAAGGGGATGGGGCTACACCTTC.

This clone appeared a single time. The chain employs TRBV27 and TRBJ2-1; 8 nucleotides agree with TRBD2. Trimming took 5 bases from V and 9 from J; bases not matched to a gene: 12. The CDR3 covers 15 residues. The germline CDR1 and CDR2 sequences are MNHEY and SMNVEV (reference sequence). The CDR3 region is CASSPLDGRAGEQFF. The CDR3 nucleotides read TGTGCCAGCAGTCCACTAGACGGGAGGGCCGGTGAGCAGTTCTTC.

The J gene is TRBJ1-1, the V gene TRBV11-3, with D unresolved. V lost 5 bases to trimming and J lost 11 bases, with 21 bases between them. The CDR3 is made up of 14 amino acids. Germline CDR1 is SGHNT and CDR2 is YENEEA. Written as DNA, the CDR3 is TGTGCCAGCAGCCGCCTTGGGGAGGGTCTAGTGGCTTTCTTT. Amino acid sequence: CASSRLGEGLVAFF.

This rearrangement joins TRBV6-5 to TRBJ2-1; TRBD1 is a possible D gene (6 bases). Germline V gene data show CDR1 as MNHEY and CDR2 as SVGAGI. The CDR3 is 15 residues long. V lost 0 bases, J lost 9 bases, and 15 bases lay in between. The CDR3 loop reads CASSYSRTAGREQFF. CDR3 DNA: TGTGCCAGCAGTTACTCGAGGACAGCCGGACGTGAGCAGTTCTTC.

The genes are TRBV4-1 and TRBJ1-5; 10 positions match TRBD1. The V and J ends lost 2 bases and 9 bases, in that order; junction bases with no gene match: 7. The germline gives CDR1 MGHRA, CDR2 YSYEKL. The CDR3 totals 15 residues. The CDR3 bases are TGCGCCAGCAGCCAAATGGGACAGGGGACGGGGCCCCAGCATTTT. Protein product: CASSQMGQGTGPQHF.

This rearrangement joins TRBV9 to TRBJ1-1; perhaps TRBD1 as D (5 bases). The V gene lost 0 bases and the J gene lost 3 bases, with 6 bases spanning the gap. The CDR3 has 13 amino acids. CDR1 SGDLS and CDR2 YYNGEE come from the germline V gene. The CDR3 protein is CASSVVGDTEAFF. CDR3 nucleotide sequence: TGTGCCAGCAGCGTAGTAGGGGACACTGAAGCTTTCTTT.

This clone is a singleton in its sample. This chain uses TRBV6-5 with TRBJ1-2; 9 bases are shared with TRBD1. Per germline, CDR1 MNHEY and CDR2 SVGAGI. This CDR3 comprises 14 residues. Trimming at V came to 5 bases and at J to 4 bases, leaving 5 bases not matched to a gene. CDR3: CASSRQGGIYGYTF. The CDR3 bases are TGTGCCAGCAGTAGACAGGGGGGGATCTATGGCTACACCTTC.